Reported below is one T cell receptor (beta chain). Its antigen is still unknown. Germline CDR1 SGHVS, CDR2 FNYEAQ. Losses at the gene ends were 5 bases for V and 9 bases for J; bases not matched to a gene: 9. The CDR3 length is 14 residues. Clones were sequenced by immunoSEQ multiplex PCR, and TCRdb holds only the in-frame ones, with some missing. The table records approximately 78,000 clones, 88% of them present only once. This entry is derived from a study of OX40 agonist ivuxolimab in advanced cancers. Looking at the study overall: Ivuxolimab, an antibody acting as an agonist of OX40 (CD134), was used to treat patients. Every 2 weeks, patients got intravenous ivuxolimab at one of six dose levels (0.01-10 mg/kg). Those treated in dose escalation had hepatocellular carcinoma, melanoma, renal cell cancer or head and neck cancer. Whole-study results and caveats: Researchers did not establish what antigens the expanded peripheral T cells target.

The chain recombines TRBV7-6 with TRBJ2-1; 8 bases match TRBD1. This receptor was identified in an adult with an advanced solid tumor such as melanoma, head and neck, liver or kidney cancer. Here the sequenced sample was CD4+ or CD8+ T cells sorted from blood, taken in a trial of the OX40 agonist ivuxolimab. CDR3 loop: CASSPGQGSAEQFF. CDR3 sequence (DNA): TGTGCCAGCAGCCCCGGACAGGGATCCGCTGAGCAGTTCTTC.